Here is one TCR beta chain with its context. Its antigen is not known. This entry comes from a study of shared clonotypes between healthy human individuals. Study-wide results and caveats: Non-shared clonotypes had lower generation probabilities than clonotypes shared by all four sorted-subset donors.

Assay: immunoSEQ multiplex PCR; the TCRdb copy retains only in-frame clones and omits some. The sample has hundreds of thousands of clones, around 73% seen once; the top ten hold more than 1.5%. Sequencing used memory CD4+ T cells sorted from blood. The subset here: CD45RA-negative fraction. The receptor comes from a young woman in good health.

As DNA, the CDR3 is TGTGCCAGCAGTGAATTGACGGATGAGCAGTTCTTC. It yields the protein CASSELTDEQFF. This chain uses TRBV6-1 with TRBJ2-1; no definite D call. The V end was cut by 2 bases, the J end by 8 bases, with 7 bases between. The V gene's germline CDR1 is MNHNS and CDR2 SASEGT. The CDR3 is 12 amino acids.